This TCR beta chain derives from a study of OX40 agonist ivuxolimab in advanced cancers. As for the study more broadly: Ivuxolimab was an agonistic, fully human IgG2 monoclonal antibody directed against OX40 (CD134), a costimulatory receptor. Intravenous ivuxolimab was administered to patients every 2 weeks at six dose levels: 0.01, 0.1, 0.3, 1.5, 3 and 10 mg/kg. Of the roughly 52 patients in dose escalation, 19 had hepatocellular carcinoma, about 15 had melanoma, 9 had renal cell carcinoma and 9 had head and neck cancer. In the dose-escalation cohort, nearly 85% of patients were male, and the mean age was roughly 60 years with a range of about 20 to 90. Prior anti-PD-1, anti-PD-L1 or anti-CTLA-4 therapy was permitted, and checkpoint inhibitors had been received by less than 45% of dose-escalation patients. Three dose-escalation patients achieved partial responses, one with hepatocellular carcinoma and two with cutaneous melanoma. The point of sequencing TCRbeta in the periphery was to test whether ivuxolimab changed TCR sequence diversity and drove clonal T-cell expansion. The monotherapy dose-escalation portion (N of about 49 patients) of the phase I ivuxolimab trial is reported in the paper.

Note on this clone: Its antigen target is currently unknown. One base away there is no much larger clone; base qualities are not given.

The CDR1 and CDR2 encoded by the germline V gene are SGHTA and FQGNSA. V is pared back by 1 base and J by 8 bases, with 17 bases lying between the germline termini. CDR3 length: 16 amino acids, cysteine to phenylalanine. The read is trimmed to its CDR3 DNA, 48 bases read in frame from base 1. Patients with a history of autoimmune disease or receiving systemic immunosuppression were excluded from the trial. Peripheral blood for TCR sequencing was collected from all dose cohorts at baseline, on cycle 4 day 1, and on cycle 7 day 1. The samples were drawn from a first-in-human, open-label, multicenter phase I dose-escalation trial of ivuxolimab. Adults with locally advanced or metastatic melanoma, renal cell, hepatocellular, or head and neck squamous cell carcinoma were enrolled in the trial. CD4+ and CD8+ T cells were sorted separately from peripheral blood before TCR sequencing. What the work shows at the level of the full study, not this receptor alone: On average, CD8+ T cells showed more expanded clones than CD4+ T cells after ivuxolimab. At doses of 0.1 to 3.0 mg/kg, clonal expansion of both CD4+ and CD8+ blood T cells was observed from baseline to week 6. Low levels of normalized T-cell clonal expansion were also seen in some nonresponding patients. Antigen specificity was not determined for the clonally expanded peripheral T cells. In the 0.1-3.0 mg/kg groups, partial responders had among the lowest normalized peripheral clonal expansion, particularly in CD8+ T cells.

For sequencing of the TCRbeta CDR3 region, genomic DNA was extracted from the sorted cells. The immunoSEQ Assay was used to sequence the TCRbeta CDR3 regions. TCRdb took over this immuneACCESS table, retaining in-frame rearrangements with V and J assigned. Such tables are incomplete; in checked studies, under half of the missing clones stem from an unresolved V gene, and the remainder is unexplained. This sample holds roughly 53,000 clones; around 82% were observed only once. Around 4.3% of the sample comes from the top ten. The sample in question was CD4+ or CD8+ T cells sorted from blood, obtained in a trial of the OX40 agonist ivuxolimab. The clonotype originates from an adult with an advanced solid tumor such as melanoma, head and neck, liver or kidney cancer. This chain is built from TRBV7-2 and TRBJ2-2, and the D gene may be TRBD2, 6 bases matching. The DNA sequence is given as TGTGCCAGCAGCTTAGAATTCGGGAGAGGTTTAGGGGAGCTGTTTTTT. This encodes CASSLEFGRGLGELFF.